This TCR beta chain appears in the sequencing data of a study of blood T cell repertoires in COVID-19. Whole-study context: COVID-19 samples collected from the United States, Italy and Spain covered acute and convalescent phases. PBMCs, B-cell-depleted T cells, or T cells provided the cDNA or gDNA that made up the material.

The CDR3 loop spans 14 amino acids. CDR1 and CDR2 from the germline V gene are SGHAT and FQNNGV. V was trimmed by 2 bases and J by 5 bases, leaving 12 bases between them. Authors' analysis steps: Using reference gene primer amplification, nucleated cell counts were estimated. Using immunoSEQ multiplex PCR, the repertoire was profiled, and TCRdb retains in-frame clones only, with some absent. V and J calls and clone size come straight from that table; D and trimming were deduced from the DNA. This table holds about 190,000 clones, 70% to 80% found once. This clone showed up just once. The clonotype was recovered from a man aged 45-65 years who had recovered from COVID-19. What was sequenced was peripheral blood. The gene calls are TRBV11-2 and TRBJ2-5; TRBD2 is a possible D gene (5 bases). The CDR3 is CASSLIPRGETQYF. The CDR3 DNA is TGTGCCAGCAGCTTAATCCCTCGCGGGGAGACCCAGTACTTC. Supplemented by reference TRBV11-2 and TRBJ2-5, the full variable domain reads EAGVAQSPRYKIIEKRQSVAFWCNPISGHATLYWYQQILGQGPKLLIQFQNNGVVDDSQLPKDRFSAERLKGVDSTLKIQPAKLEDSAVYLCASSLIPRGETQYFGPGTRLLVL.